This T cell receptor beta chain was sequenced in a study of cytomegalovirus exposure and HLA in healthy donors. Study-wide context: Unique TCRs numbering roughly 85 million, obtained from HLA-typed donors, made up an early data release.

Of note for this clone: Its antigen is as yet unknown.

Vbeta (60) and Jbeta (13) primers were used in the PCR. The assay was immunoSEQ multiplex PCR, and TCRdb's table has in-frame clones only and misses some. The sample has around 150,000 clones; 70% to 90% are singletons. Findings of the study overall: Presence/absence comparisons presumed near-even sequencing depth among donors. The classifier reportedly diagnosed cytomegalovirus status with high sensitivity and specificity.

This CDR3 has 19 amino acids. Germline V gives CDR1 SGDLS, CDR2 YYNGEE. The chain joins TRBV9 to TRBJ2-5; possibly TRBD2 for D (6 bases). The J call may be in error: the DNA end matches TRBJ2-7 better. The sequence derives from a woman in her 40s in good health and CMV-seronegative. Sequenced input: PBMCs. In DNA, the CDR3 is TGTGCCAGCAGCGTAGCTAAGCGGGCCTACCTTCCCATGTCCTACGAGCAGTACTTC. It encodes CASSVAKRAYLPMSYEQYF.